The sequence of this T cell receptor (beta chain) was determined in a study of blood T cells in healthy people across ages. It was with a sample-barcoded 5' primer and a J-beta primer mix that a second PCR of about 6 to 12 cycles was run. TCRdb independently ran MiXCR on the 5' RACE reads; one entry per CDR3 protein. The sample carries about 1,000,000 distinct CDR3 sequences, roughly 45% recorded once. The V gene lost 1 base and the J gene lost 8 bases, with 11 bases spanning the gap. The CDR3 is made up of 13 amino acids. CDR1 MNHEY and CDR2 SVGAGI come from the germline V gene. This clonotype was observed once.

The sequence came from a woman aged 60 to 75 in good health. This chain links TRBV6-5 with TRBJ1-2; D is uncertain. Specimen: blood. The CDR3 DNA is TGTGCCAGCAGTTACTTCTCGGATTCGGGCTACACCTTC. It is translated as CASSYFSDSGYTF.